Presented here are 20 T cell receptor beta chains from one specimen sequenced in a study of Graves' ophthalmopathy and Graves' hyperthyroidism. The study amplified TCR beta CDR3 regions using RNA transcripts. HTBI-primed RT-PCR formed the first round, and a multiplex PCR formed the second. Each CDR3 protein gets one entry after TCRdb re-called the multiplex PCR reads with MiXCR. The table has hundreds of thousands of distinct CDR3 sequences, under 25% seen once. The specimen was peripheral blood. These receptors were obtained from a woman aged 18 to 35 with stable Graves' hyperthyroidism.

This clonotype was counted many times. The chain is built from TRBV6-1 and TRBJ2-7; TRBD2 matches at 10 bases. Germline loops: CDR1 MNHNS, CDR2 SASEGT. The ends lost 3 bases at V and 2 bases at J; junction bases unmatched: 10. This CDR3 region has 17 residues. Here the CDR3 DNA reads TGTGCCAGCAGTGATACGGGACTAGCGTTACGTCCCTACGAGCAGTACTTC. Translation: CASSDTGLALRPYEQYF.

The chain combines TRBV5-1 with TRBJ2-7; 8 bases match TRBD2. This CDR3 is built from 14 residues. CDR1 and CDR2 (germline): SGHRS, YFSETQ. The ends lost 4 bases at V and 3 bases at J; junction bases unmatched: 6. This CDR3 reads CASSRREGDYEQYF. The CDR3 bases are TGCGCCAGCAGCCGCCGGGAGGGAGACTACGAGCAGTACTTC.

About this clonotype: A much larger clone lies one base from this, so it may be a read error. The CDR3 does not end in the conserved phenylalanine or tryptophan, so this is likely a read error. J is TRBJ2-7 and V is TRBV6-2 or TRBV6-3; 7 bases match TRBD1. Germline lookup yields CDR1 MNHEY and CDR2 SVGEGT. After removal of 7 bases from V and 3 bases from J, the junction contained 6 bases not matched to a gene. This CDR3 contains 13 residues. CDR3 in DNA: TGTGCCAGCAAACCGACAGGGAGCTACGAGCAGTACTTA. This translates into CASKPTGSYEQYL.

This clonotype was detected ten times or more. V is TRBV6-2 or TRBV6-3 and J is TRBJ1-2; D remains unclear. Germline CDR1 is MNHEY and CDR2 is SVGEGT. V lost 1 base and J lost 3, with 12 bases in between. The CDR3 length is 15 residues. The CDR3 nucleotides are TGTGCCAGCAGTTACTTGGTTCTGCGGGACTATGGCTACACCTTC. This codes for CASSYLVLRDYGYTF.

Only a few counts were recorded for this clonotype. This chain connects TRBV11-2 to TRBJ1-1, with 7 bases identical to TRBD1. CDR1 SGHAT and CDR2 FQNNGV come from the germline V gene. V trimming: 5 bases; J trimming: 4 bases; junction bases outside the gene matches: 13. The CDR3 sequence is 16 residues long. CDR3 in amino acids: CASSPTGTTGFTEAFF. In DNA, the CDR3 is TGTGCCAGCAGCCCCACCGGGACGACAGGGTTCACTGAAGCTTTCTTT.

This clonotype has at least ten counts. The chain employs TRBV7-9 and TRBJ2-4, with 7 bases identical to TRBD2. Germline V gene lookup returns CDR1 SEHNR and CDR2 FQNEAQ (reference sequence). CDR3 length: 15 amino acids. The junction had 14 bases not matched to a gene; V was cut back by 4 bases and J by 11 bases. CDR3 bases: TGTGCCAGCAGCTATGGATCGGCTAGCGGACTAGTTCAGTACTTC. Its translation is CASSYGSASGLVQYF.

The chain joins TRBV6-1 to TRBJ1-5, with 7 bases fitting TRBD1. Germline CDR1 and CDR2: MNHNS and SASEGT. J was trimmed by 7 bases and V by 7 bases; bases with no gene match: 10. The CDR3 covers 14 residues. The CDR3 DNA sequence: TGTGCCAGCACCTGGACAGGTTCTGGACAGCCCCAGCATTTT. This sequence encodes CASTWTGSGQPQHF.

The sample holds many counts of this clonotype. The rearrangement uses TRBV28 and TRBJ2-5; tentatively, D is TRBD2 (5 bases). The CDR3 is 18 amino acids. V dropped 5 bases and J dropped 1 base, with 23 bases sitting between them. Germline V gene data show CDR1 as MDHEN and CDR2 as SYDVKM. This CDR3 is CASSLNALRGSSQETQYF. The CDR3 DNA reads TGTGCCAGCAGTCTCAATGCGTTACGGGGTAGCAGCCAAGAGACCCAGTACTTC.

This clonotype was counted many times. This rearrangement joins TRBV29-1 to TRBJ2-2; 13 bases are shared with TRBD2. V dropped 7 bases and J dropped 7; count of bases not matched to a gene: 3. Germline V gives CDR1 SQVTM, CDR2 ANQGSEA. The CDR3 length is 13 residues. The CDR3 DNA sequence: TGCAGCGCGGGACTAGCGGGGAGCGGGGAGCTGTTTTTT. It is translated as CSAGLAGSGELFF.

Concerning this clonotype itself: A much bigger clone sits one base away, suggesting this may be a read error. V usage is TRBV28 and J usage is TRBJ2-7, with 12 bases matching TRBD2. J gave up 5 bases and V 4 bases, and 3 bases lay outside the gene matches. The CDR3 contains 14 residues. CDR1 and CDR2 (germline): MDHEN, SYDVKM. CDR3 DNA sequence: TGTGCCAGCAGTTCGACTAGCGGGAGTCACGAGCAGTACTTC. It specifies CASSSTSGSHEQYF.

Remarks on this clonotype: Being one base from a much bigger clone, this may be a read error. The chain combines TRBV7-8 with TRBJ2-5, with D maybe TRBD2 (6 bases). CDR1 and CDR2 from the germline V gene are SGHVS and FQNEAQ. This CDR3 has 16 residues. The chain's CDR3 is CASSLGRGRAQESQYF. CDR3 in DNA: TGTGCCAGCAGCTTAGGGAGGGGAAGGGCTCAAGAGTCCCAGTACTTC.

There are many counts of this clonotype. The genes are TRBV24-1 and TRBJ1-1; D may be TRBD1 (6 bases). Germline loops: CDR1 KGHDR, CDR2 SFDVKD. The CDR3 extends over 15 amino acids. V was trimmed by 1 base and J by 6 bases, leaving 14 bases between them. CDR3: CATSDFGTPTSEAFF. The CDR3 region has the DNA TGTGCCACCAGTGATTTTGGGACACCCACATCTGAAGCTTTCTTT.

This clonotype was counted ten times or more. The chain combines TRBV29-1 with TRBJ2-2, with D perhaps matching TRBD1 (5 bases). V was trimmed by 7 bases and J by 6 bases, leaving 12 bases between them. The CDR3 runs 12 residues. Germline CDR1 is SQVTM and CDR2 is ANQGSEA. This CDR3 reads CSARQSSGELFF. CDR3 coding DNA: TGCAGCGCACGACAGAGCTCCGGGGAGCTGTTTTTT.

This clonotype was recorded at least ten times. This chain connects TRBV6-5 to TRBJ2-7; D may correspond to TRBD1 or TRBD2 (6 bases each). The CDR3 contains 12 residues. V was cut by 8 bases and J by 5 bases, with 13 bases left in between. CDR1 and CDR2 from the germline V gene are MNHEY and SVGAGI. The CDR3 DNA is TGTGCCAGCTCCCGGGGGCTTCACGAGCAGTACTTC. Translating gives CASSRGLHEQYF.

This clonotype was counted at least ten times. The chain combines TRBV5-1 with TRBJ2-7; D uncertain. CDR1 is SGHRS and CDR2 is YFSETQ in the germline V gene. Deletions cut 4 bases from V and 5 bases from J, with 13 bases between. The CDR3 has 13 residues. CDR3 loop: CASSPGSLHEQYF. For the CDR3, the DNA is TGCGCCAGCAGCCCTGGATCGCTTCACGAGCAGTACTTC.

This clonotype was detected many times. This chain uses TRBV5-1 with TRBJ1-1; 8 bases map to TRBD1. CDR1 is SGHRS and CDR2 is YFSETQ in the germline V gene. The V segment lost 0 bases and the J segment 4 bases; nucleotides outside the gene matches: 11. This CDR3 is 17 amino acids long. Here the CDR3 reads CASSLEGQGATGTEAFF. DNA of the CDR3: TGCGCCAGCAGCTTGGAGGGGCAGGGGGCGACGGGCACTGAAGCTTTCTTT.

This clonotype appeared a few times. The V gene is TRBV11-2, the J gene TRBJ2-2; 13 bases fit TRBD2. The CDR3 contains 17 residues. The germline gives CDR1 SGHAT, CDR2 FQNNGV. The J segment lost 3 bases and the V segment lost 5 bases, leaving 6 bases of the junction unmatched. This CDR3 is CASSRGTSGIYTGELFF. DNA for the CDR3: TGTGCCAGCAGCCGTGGGACTAGCGGGATTTACACCGGGGAGCTGTTTTTT.

This clonotype was recorded at least ten times. The chain carries TRBV28 and TRBJ1-2, with 8 bases identical to TRBD1. The J segment lost 4 bases and the V segment lost 4 bases, leaving 2 bases of the junction unmatched. The germline V gene has CDR1 MDHEN and CDR2 SYDVKM. The CDR3 sequence is 13 residues long. CDR3 region: CASSCRGLYGYTF. The CDR3 bases are TGTGCCAGCAGTTGCAGGGGGCTCTATGGCTACACCTTC.

This clonotype has a count of ten or more. This chain joins TRBV19 and TRBJ1-2; 9 positions agree with TRBD1. The CDR3 is 14 residues long. Germline V CDR1 and CDR2: LNHDA, SQIVND (reference sequence). J gave up 2 bases and V 5 bases, and 3 bases lay outside the gene matches. The CDR3 nucleotides read TGTGCCAGTAGTCGGGACAGGGCGAACTATGGCTACACCTTC. This translates into CASSRDRANYGYTF.

This clonotype appeared many times. The V gene is TRBV27, the J gene TRBJ1-1; D remains unclear. Between the trimmed V and J ends, which lost 0 bases and 0 bases, there was a span of 8 bases. The CDR3 sequence is 15 residues long. Germline CDR1 MNHEY, CDR2 SMNVEV (reference sequence). The CDR3 sequence: CASSLSWSMNTEAFF. CDR3 sequence (DNA): TGTGCCAGCAGTTTATCATGGTCTATGAACACTGAAGCTTTCTTT.